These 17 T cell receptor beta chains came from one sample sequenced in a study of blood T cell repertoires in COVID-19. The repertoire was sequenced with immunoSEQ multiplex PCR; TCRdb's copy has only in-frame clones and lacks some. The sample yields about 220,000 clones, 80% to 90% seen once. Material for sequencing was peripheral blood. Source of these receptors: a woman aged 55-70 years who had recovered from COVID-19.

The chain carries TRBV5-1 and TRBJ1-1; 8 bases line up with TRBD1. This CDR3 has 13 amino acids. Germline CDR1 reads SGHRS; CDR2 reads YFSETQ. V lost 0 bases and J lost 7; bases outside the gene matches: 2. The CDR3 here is CASSLVGTGEAFF. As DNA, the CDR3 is TGCGCCAGCAGCTTGGTAGGGACAGGTGAAGCTTTCTTT.

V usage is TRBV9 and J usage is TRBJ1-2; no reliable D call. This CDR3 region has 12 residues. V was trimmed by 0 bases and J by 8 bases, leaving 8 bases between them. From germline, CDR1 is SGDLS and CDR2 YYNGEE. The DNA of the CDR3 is TGTGCCAGCAGCGTAGCCGGTTCCGGCTACACCTTC. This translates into CASSVAGSGYTF.

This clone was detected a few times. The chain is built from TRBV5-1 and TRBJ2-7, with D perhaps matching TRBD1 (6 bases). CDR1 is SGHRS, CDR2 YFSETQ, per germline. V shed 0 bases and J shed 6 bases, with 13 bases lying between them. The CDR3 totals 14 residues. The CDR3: CASSLALRGGEQYF. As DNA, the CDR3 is TGCGCCAGCAGCTTGGCCCTGAGAGGGGGCGAGCAGTACTTC.

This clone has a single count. CDR3 DNA: TGTGCCAGCAGCCGGGACAGGGAGATTGAAAAACTGTTTTTT. This translates into CASSRDREIEKLFF. The gene calls are TRBV2 and TRBJ1-4; TRBD1 aligns across 9 bases. Germline values: CDR1 SNHLY, CDR2 FYNNEI. CDR3 length: 14 residues. V gave up 6 bases and J gave up 7 bases; unmatched junction bases: 6.

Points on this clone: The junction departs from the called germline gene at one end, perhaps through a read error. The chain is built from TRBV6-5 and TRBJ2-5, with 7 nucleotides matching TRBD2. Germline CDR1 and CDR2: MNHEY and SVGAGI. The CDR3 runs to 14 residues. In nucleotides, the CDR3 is TGTGTCAGCAGTTCTCCGGGGGGAGCAGAGACCCAGTACTTC. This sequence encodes CVSSSPGGAETQYF.

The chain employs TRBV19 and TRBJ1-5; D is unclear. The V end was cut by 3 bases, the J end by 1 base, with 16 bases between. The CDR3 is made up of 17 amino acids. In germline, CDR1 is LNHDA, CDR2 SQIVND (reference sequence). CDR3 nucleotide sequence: TGTGCCAGTAGTATTCGAAAAGAGGCAGTCAGCAATCAGCCCCAGCATTTT. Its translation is CASSIRKEAVSNQPQHF.

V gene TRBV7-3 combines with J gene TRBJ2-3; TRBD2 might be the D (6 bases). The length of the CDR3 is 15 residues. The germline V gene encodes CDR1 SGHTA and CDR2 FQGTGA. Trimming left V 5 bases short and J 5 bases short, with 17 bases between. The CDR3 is CASSPGLPGEDTQYF. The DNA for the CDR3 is TGTGCCAGCAGCCCGGGACTCCCCGGGGAAGATACGCAGTATTTT.

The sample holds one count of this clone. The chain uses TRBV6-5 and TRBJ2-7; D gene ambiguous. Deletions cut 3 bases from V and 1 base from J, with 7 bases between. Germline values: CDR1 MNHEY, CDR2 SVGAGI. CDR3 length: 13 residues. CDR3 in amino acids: CASSYSASYEQYF. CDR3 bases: TGTGCCAGCAGTTATAGTGCGTCCTACGAGCAGTACTTC.

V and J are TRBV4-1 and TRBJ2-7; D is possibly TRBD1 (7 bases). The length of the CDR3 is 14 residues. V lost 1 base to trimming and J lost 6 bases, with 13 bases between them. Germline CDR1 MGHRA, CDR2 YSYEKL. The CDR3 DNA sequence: TGCGCCAGCAGCCAAGTCGGAGGGGGCGGCGAGCAGTACTTC. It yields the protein CASSQVGGGGEQYF.

CDR3 in amino acids: CASSRSSLEGYTF. CDR3 in DNA: TGTGCCAGCTCACGATCCTCTCTGGAGGGCTACACCTTC. The V call is TRBV18, the J call TRBJ1-2, with D uncertain. The CDR3 has 13 residues. CDR1 is KGHSH and CDR2 is LQKENI in the germline V gene. The ends were cut back, 4 bases at V and 8 bases at J, with 14 bases in the middle.

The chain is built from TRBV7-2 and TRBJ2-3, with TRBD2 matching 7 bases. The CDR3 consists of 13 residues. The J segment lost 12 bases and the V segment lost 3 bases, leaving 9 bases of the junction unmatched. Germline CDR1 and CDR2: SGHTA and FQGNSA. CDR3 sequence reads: CASSLESRGVQYF. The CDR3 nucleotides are TGTGCCAGCAGCTTGGAAAGCCGGGGGGTACAGTATTTT.

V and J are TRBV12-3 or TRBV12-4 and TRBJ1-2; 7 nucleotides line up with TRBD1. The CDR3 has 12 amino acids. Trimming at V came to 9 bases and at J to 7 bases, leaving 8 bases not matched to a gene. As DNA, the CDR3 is TGTGCCAGTTACCTTGGGACAGTTGGCTACACCTTC. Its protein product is CASYLGTVGYTF.

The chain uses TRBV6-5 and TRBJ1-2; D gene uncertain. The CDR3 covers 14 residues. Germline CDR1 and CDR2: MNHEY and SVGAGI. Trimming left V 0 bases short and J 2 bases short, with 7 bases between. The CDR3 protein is CASSYSAENYGYTF. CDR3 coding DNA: TGTGCCAGCAGTTACTCGGCAGAAAACTATGGCTACACCTTC.

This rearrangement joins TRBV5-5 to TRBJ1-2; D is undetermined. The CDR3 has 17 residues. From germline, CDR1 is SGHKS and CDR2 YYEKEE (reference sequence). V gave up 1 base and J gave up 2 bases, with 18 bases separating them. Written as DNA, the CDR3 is TGTGCCAGCAGCTTGCTATTCCGGGGAAAGGCGAACTATGGCTACACCTTC. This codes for CASSLLFRGKANYGYTF.

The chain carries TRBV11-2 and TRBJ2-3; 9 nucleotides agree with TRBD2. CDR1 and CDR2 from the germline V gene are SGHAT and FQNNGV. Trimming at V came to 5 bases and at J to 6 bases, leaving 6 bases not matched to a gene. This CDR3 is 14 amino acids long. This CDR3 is CASSARTSEDTQYF. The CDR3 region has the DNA TGTGCCAGCAGCGCTAGGACTAGCGAGGATACGCAGTATTTT.

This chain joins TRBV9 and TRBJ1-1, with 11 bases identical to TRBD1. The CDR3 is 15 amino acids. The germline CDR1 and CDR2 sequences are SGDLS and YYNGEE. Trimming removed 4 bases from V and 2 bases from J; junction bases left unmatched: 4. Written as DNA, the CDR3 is TGTGCCAGCAGCTCCCGGACAGGGGGCAACACTGAAGCTTTCTTT. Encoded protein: CASSSRTGGNTEAFF.

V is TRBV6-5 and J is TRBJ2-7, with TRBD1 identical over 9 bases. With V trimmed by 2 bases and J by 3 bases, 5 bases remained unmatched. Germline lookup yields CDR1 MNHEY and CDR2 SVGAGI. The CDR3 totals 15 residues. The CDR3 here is CASSYRGQGGYEQYF. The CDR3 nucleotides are TGTGCCAGCAGTTACAGGGGACAGGGAGGCTACGAGCAGTACTTC.